One and the same sample provided the 17 T cell receptor beta chains below, sequenced in a study of blood T cell repertoires in COVID-19. Data came from immunoSEQ multiplex PCR; TCRdb stores just in-frame clones and leaves some out. This sample has about 110,000 clones, with about two thirds found just once. The sequenced sample consisted of peripheral blood. These receptors were collected from a human donor with acute or convalescent COVID-19. The donor label of this sample is uncertain.

The gene calls are TRBV27 and TRBJ1-1; no firm D call. Per germline, CDR1 MNHEY and CDR2 SMNVEV (reference sequence). Trimming pared 3 bases from V and 10 bases from J, leaving 15 bases between. The length of the CDR3 is 13 residues. DNA of the CDR3: TGTGCCAGCAGTTTCGCGAGCTCCACGGGAGCTTTCTTT. As protein: CASSFASSTGAFF.

J is TRBJ2-1 and V is TRBV12-5; 9 positions agree with TRBD1. Germline CDR1 and CDR2: LGHNT and FRNRAP. The V and J ends lost 6 bases and 3 bases, in that order; junction bases with no gene match: 6. This CDR3 is built from 15 residues. In nucleotides, the CDR3 is TGTGCTAGTGGCCGCCGGGACAGGGTCTACAATGAGCAGTTCTTC. It codes for CASGRRDRVYNEQFF.

This clone appeared a few times. V and J are TRBV30 and TRBJ2-7, with 8 bases fitting TRBD1. V gave up 5 bases and J gave up 0 bases; unmatched junction bases: 6. Germline V gives CDR1 GTSNPN, CDR2 SVGIG (reference sequence). The CDR3 totals 14 residues. CDR3 DNA: TGTGCCTGGGCGACAGGGGTCTCCTCCTACGAGCAGTACTTC. The encoded protein is CAWATGVSSYEQYF.

This clone showed up just a few times. The rearrangement joins TRBV11-2 to TRBJ1-2; perhaps TRBD1 as D (6 bases). The CDR3 runs 14 residues. Trimming took 6 bases from V and 10 from J, leaving 21 bases between them. Germline assignment: CDR1 SGHAT and CDR2 FQNNGV. The CDR3 is CASRAMRGANDYTF. CDR3 in DNA: TGTGCCAGCAGGGCGATGCGGGGGGCGAACGACTACACCTTC.

In DNA, the CDR3 is TGTGCCATCAGTGAGGCAGGGGAAGGCAGAACTGAAGCTTTCTTT. Its translation: CAISEAGEGRTEAFF. The rearrangement joins TRBV10-3 to TRBJ1-1; D perhaps matches TRBD1 (6 bases). With 2 bases removed from V and 5 bases from J, the gap between germline ends came to 15 bases. In germline, CDR1 is ENHRY, CDR2 SYGVKD. The CDR3 runs to 15 residues.

The J gene is TRBJ2-5, the V gene TRBV24-1; tentatively, D is TRBD1 (6 bases). V lost 4 bases, J lost 5 bases, and 16 bases lay in between. The CDR3 consists of 15 residues. CDR1 KGHDR and CDR2 SFDVKD come from the germline V gene. The CDR3 reads CATSDRTARVETQYF. The CDR3 bases are TGTGCCACCAGTGACCGGACAGCTCGCGTGGAGACCCAGTACTTC.

The chain has TRBV28 and TRBJ2-5, with 8 bases aligning to TRBD2. The junction had 7 bases not matched to a gene; V was cut back by 2 bases and J by 5 bases. The CDR3 spans 15 residues. Germline V lookup: CDR1 MDHEN, CDR2 SYDVKM. CDR3 sequence reads: CASSLSGGRGETQYF. In nucleotides, the CDR3 is TGTGCCAGCAGTTTAAGCGGGGGCCGGGGGGAGACCCAGTACTTC.

Regarding this clone: Other nucleotide sequences in the sample specify the same CDR3. V is TRBV3-1 (or the pseudogene TRBV3-2) and J is TRBJ1-5, with no clear D. Trimming removed 0 bases from V and 4 bases from J, with 4 bases in between. CDR3 length: 13 amino acids. The germline CDR1 and CDR2 sequences are LGHDT and YNNKEL (reference sequence). CDR3 region: CASSQDLNQPQHF. In DNA, the CDR3 is TGTGCCAGCAGCCAAGACCTGAATCAGCCCCAGCATTTT.

J is TRBJ1-4 and V is TRBV7-9, with a weak D call TRBD1 (6 bases). Germline lookup yields CDR1 SEHNR and CDR2 FQNEAQ (reference sequence). This CDR3 is 15 amino acids long. Trimming shortened V by 5 bases and J by 4 bases, and 14 bases separated the two germline ends. The CDR3 here is CASSPTGGFNEKLFF. The CDR3, as DNA: TGTGCCAGCAGCCCGACGGGGGGCTTTAATGAAAAACTGTTTTTT.

This chain uses TRBV4-2 with TRBJ2-1; 8 bases are a match to TRBD2. Trimming cost V 1 base and J 0 bases; bases outside gene matches: 5. The CDR3 is made up of 17 amino acids. Looked up from germline, CDR1 is LGHNA and CDR2 is YNFKEQ. The CDR3 region is CASSQVPSGSSYNEQFF. The CDR3 nucleotides are TGTGCCAGCAGCCAAGTCCCGAGCGGGAGCTCCTACAATGAGCAGTTCTTC.

This clone appeared a single time. J is TRBJ2-2 and V is TRBV15; 9 bases agree with TRBD1. Trimming at V came to 9 bases and at J to 3 bases, leaving 2 bases not matched to a gene. The CDR3 is 13 residues long. Germline V gene sequence: CDR1 LNHNV, CDR2 YYDKDF (reference sequence). The CDR3 DNA reads TGTGCCACTACAGGGGGCTACACCGGGGAGCTGTTTTTT. It codes for CATTGGYTGELFF.

This clone was seen just once. This rearrangement joins TRBV21-1 to TRBJ2-3; the table names TRBD1, a call not compared with the DNA. TRBV21-1 is a pseudogene segment. The CDR3 loop spans 15 amino acids. The CDR3 nucleotides read TGTGCCAGCAGCAAATGTTTTGGGGCCACAGATACGCAGTATTTT. It encodes CASSKCFGATDTQYF.

This sequence joins TRBV6-6 and TRBJ2-7; tentative D call: TRBD2 (5 bases). V lost 8 bases and J lost 6, with 17 bases in between. The CDR3 contains 13 residues. Germline loops: CDR1 MNHNY, CDR2 SVGAGI (reference sequence). The CDR3 sequence: CASSPSGAPEQYF. CDR3 sequence (DNA): TGTGCCAGCTCCCCCAGCGGAGCCCCCGAGCAGTACTTC.

The genes are TRBV5-6 and TRBJ1-2; tentatively, D is TRBD1 (6 bases). CDR3 length: 14 residues. The V end was cut by 0 bases, the J end by 7 bases, with 13 bases between. The germline V gene encodes CDR1 SGHDT and CDR2 YYEEEE. This CDR3 is CASSLVGRGTGYTF. The CDR3 bases are TGTGCCAGCAGCTTGGTCGGCAGGGGAACTGGCTACACCTTC.

The CDR3: CASSLSTGNEQFF. The CDR3 DNA reads TGCGCCAGCAGCTTGTCGACAGGGAATGAGCAGTTCTTC. J is TRBJ2-1 and V is TRBV5-1, with 7 positions matching TRBD1. Trimming took 1 base from V and 7 from J; bases not matched to a gene: 2. Germline values: CDR1 SGHRS, CDR2 YFSETQ. CDR3 length: 13 residues.

V usage is TRBV24-1 and J usage is TRBJ1-2; no clear D gene. CDR1 and CDR2 from the germline V gene are KGHDR and SFDVKD. With 4 bases removed from V and 8 bases from J, the gap between germline ends came to 13 bases. The CDR3 is made up of 13 amino acids. This CDR3 reads CATSDSGPGGYTF. The CDR3 coding sequence is TGTGCCACCAGTGACAGCGGACCTGGGGGCTACACCTTC.

The V gene is TRBV28, the J gene TRBJ1-4, with 8 bases aligning to TRBD1. The CDR3 consists of 15 residues. The V gene end was trimmed by 3 bases and the J gene end by 10 bases; junction bases not matched to a gene: 10. Germline V gene sequence: CDR1 MDHEN, CDR2 SYDVKM. CDR3 amino acids: CASSFGEDRDGKLFF. The CDR3 nucleotides are TGTGCCAGCAGTTTTGGGGAGGACAGGGATGGAAAACTGTTTTTT.